These 9 T cell receptor beta chains share one sample of origin, sequenced in a study of type 1 and type 2 diabetes patients. Amplification started from genomic DNA. A primer set of 30 forward and 13 reverse primers amplified the CDR3. TCRdb redid the calling of the multiplex PCR reads with MiXCR, one entry per CDR3 protein. Of 280,000 or so distinct CDR3 sequences listed, 40% to 50% are singletons. The material sequenced was peripheral blood mononuclear cells (PBMCs). All receptors come from a man between 18 and 29 years old with type 2 diabetes.

This clonotype showed up many times. The rearrangement links TRBV2 to TRBJ2-7; D uncertain. This CDR3 has 11 amino acids. Germline V lookup: CDR1 SNHLY, CDR2 FYNNEI. V gave up 4 bases and J gave up 7 bases, with 8 bases separating them. In DNA form, the CDR3 reads TGTGCCAGCAGTGTTCTCGGAGAGCAGTACTTC. It encodes CASSVLGEQYF.

This rearrangement joins TRBV7-2 to TRBJ1-2; the D gene is possibly TRBD1 (5 bases). The CDR3 totals 13 residues. V lost 1 base, J lost 8 bases, and 11 bases lay in between. The germline V gene encodes CDR1 SGHTA and CDR2 FQGNSA. CDR3 region: CASSLGGDPGYTF. The DNA for the CDR3 is TGTGCCAGCAGCTTAGGGGGGGATCCGGGCTACACCTTC.

This clonotype was detected a few times. J is TRBJ2-7 and V is TRBV4-1, with no clear D. The CDR3 spans 16 residues. Germline loops: CDR1 MGHRA, CDR2 YSYEKL. The V gene lost 0 bases and the J gene lost 2 bases, with 14 bases spanning the gap. CDR3 DNA sequence: TGCGCCAGCAGCCAAGATCGAGGCAGGCTTCCCTACGAGCAGTACTTC. Its translation is CASSQDRGRLPYEQYF.

This clonotype is a singleton in its sample. The chain joins TRBV19 to TRBJ2-1; D may be TRBD1 or TRBD2 (5 bases each). V lost 3 bases, J lost 6 bases, and 18 bases lay in between. The CDR3 is 16 residues long. Germline V gives CDR1 LNHDA, CDR2 SQIVND (reference sequence). This CDR3 is CASSMVRTFAGNEQFF. DNA for the CDR3: TGTGCCAGTAGTATGGTTAGGACATTCGCGGGCAATGAGCAGTTCTTC.

The CDR3 nucleotides are TGTGCCAGCACGGTGGCAGAGATTAACACTGAAGCTTTCTTT. This gives the protein CASTVAEINTEAFF. The chain has TRBV2 and TRBJ1-1; D ambiguous. The CDR3 contains 14 residues. Per germline, CDR1 SNHLY and CDR2 FYNNEI. The germline V and J ends were trimmed by 7 bases and 2 bases, with 14 bases remaining between them.

This chain uses TRBV30 with TRBJ2-1, with no clear D. This CDR3 is built from 13 residues. Looked up from germline, CDR1 is GTSNPN and CDR2 is SVGIG (reference sequence). V was pared by 3 bases and J by 7 bases, with 13 bases between. The CDR3 bases are TGTGCCTGGAGCTTTGAATTGGGGAATGAGCAGTTCTTC. This gives the protein CAWSFELGNEQFF.

This clonotype has a handful of counts. One end of the junction varies from germline; a read error may be responsible. J is TRBJ2-7 and V is TRBV28, with D perhaps matching TRBD1 (6 bases). The germline gives CDR1 MDHEN, CDR2 SYDVKM. There are 10 residues in the CDR3. The chain's CDR3 is CATAGEGDHF. CDR3 DNA sequence: TGTGCCACCGCAGGGGAAGGGGATCACTTC. Variable domain in full (rest from reference TRBV28 and TRBJ2-7): DVKVTQSSRYLVKRTGEKVFLECVQDMDHENMFWYRQDPGLGLRLIYFSYDVKMKEKGDIPEGYSVSREKKERFSLILESASTNQTSMYLCATAGEGDHFGPGTRLTVT.

To note about this clonotype: The conserved closing phenylalanine or tryptophan is absent in this CDR3, likely reflecting a read error. The V call is TRBV4-1, the J call TRBJ2-2; 7 bases fit TRBD2. In germline, CDR1 is MGHRA, CDR2 YSYEKL. The ends lost 0 bases at V and 6 bases at J; junction bases unmatched: 1. The CDR3 covers 14 residues. CDR3 nucleotide sequence: TGCGCCAGCAGCCAAGATCGGGGGGCCGGGGAGCTGTTTCTT. Its translation is CASSQDRGAGELFL.

CDR3 DNA sequence: TGTGCCAGCAGCGTAGCTCCTAGCGGTTCCGGCACAGATACGCAGTATTTT. It yields the protein CASSVAPSGSGTDTQYF. This chain uses TRBV9 with TRBJ2-3, with 7 bases aligning to TRBD2. This CDR3 is 17 amino acids long. The V gene's germline CDR1 is SGDLS and CDR2 YYNGEE. Germline trimming cut 0 bases from V and 1 base from J; bases unmatched to any gene: 8.